This TCR beta chain was captured by sequencing in a study of T cell responses to AZD1222 COVID-19 vaccine. Study conclusions and caveats: Seropositivity was recorded at baseline in only 6 or 7 AZD1222 recipients.

On this clone: Antigen unknown.

Method: immunoSEQ multiplex PCR; TCRdb's copy keeps in-frame clones and lacks some. The repertoire consists of some 120,000 clones, with 91% occurring once and the leading ten covering approximately 3%. The germline V and J ends were trimmed by 10 bases and 1 base, with 13 bases remaining between them. The CDR3 length is 13 residues. Germline lookup yields CDR1 MNHEY and CDR2 SVGAGI. This TCR was sampled from an adult in good health. The sample consisted of peripheral blood, taken on day 0 of AZD1222 vaccination. The chain is built from TRBV6-5 and TRBJ1-1; perhaps TRBD1 as D (5 bases). The CDR3: CATSGTENTEAFF. The DNA of the CDR3 is TGTGCCACGTCTGGGACGGAGAACACTGAAGCTTTCTTT.